The 8 T cell receptor beta chains given below trace back to one sample, sequenced in a study of T cell repertoires in cytomegalovirus infection. TCRdb processed the reads anew with MiXCR; each CDR3 protein has one entry. The sample yields hundreds of thousands of distinct CDR3 sequences, approximately 24% seen once. Sequenced material: CD8+ T cells from PBMCs. These receptors were obtained from a human donor in good health (CMV status not recorded). Some clones in this sample may be carry-over from other donors' samples.

This chain uses TRBV6-2 or TRBV6-3 with TRBJ2-6; 7 bases match TRBD2. The junction had 8 bases not matched to a gene; V was cut back by 7 bases and J by 2 bases. CDR1 is MNHEY, CDR2 SVGEGT, per germline. This CDR3 is 16 amino acids long. DNA for the CDR3: TGTGCCAGCACCCCTGGGGGGGGAACTGGGGCCAACGTCCTGACTTTC. This gives the protein CASTPGGGTGANVLTF.

This chain joins TRBV29-1 and TRBJ2-1, with a tentative D call TRBD2 (6 bases). Per the germline V gene, CDR1 is SQVTM and CDR2 is ANQGSEA. Trimming stripped 6 bases from V and 2 bases from J, with 11 bases between. The CDR3 has 13 amino acids. The CDR3 loop reads CSVWRVTYNEQFF. CDR3 sequence (DNA): TGCAGCGTATGGAGGGTCACCTACAATGAGCAGTTCTTC.

V is TRBV10-3 and J is TRBJ2-4; TRBD2 matches at 11 bases. The length of the CDR3 is 14 residues. J gave up 5 bases and V 10 bases, and 7 bases lay outside the gene matches. Germline CDR1 and CDR2: ENHRY and SYGVKD. The CDR3 here is CATFSGGAQNIQYF. CDR3 bases: TGTGCCACGTTTAGCGGGGGGGCCCAAAACATTCAGTACTTC.

The V and J genes are TRBV5-1 and TRBJ2-5, with 7 bases matching TRBD1. Per the germline V gene, CDR1 is SGHRS and CDR2 is YFSETQ. The trim removed 4 bases at V and 3 bases at J, leaving 9 bases unmatched. This CDR3 is built from 15 residues. CDR3 DNA: TGCGCCAGCAGCCAGACCGGGACAGCAAAAGAGACCCAGTACTTC. The encoded protein is CASSQTGTAKETQYF.

V usage is TRBV2 and J usage is TRBJ2-1; 12 positions agree with TRBD2. The CDR3 is made up of 16 amino acids. The junction had 11 bases not matched to a gene; V was cut back by 5 bases and J by 9 bases. Looked up from germline, CDR1 is SNHLY and CDR2 is FYNNEI. CDR3 sequence: CASSPSSGGAIGEQFF. The CDR3 DNA sequence: TGTGCCAGCAGTCCCTCTAGCGGGGGGGCCATTGGTGAGCAGTTCTTC.

This chain links TRBV20-1 with TRBJ2-5; no reliable D call. The V end lost 4 bases, the J end lost 3 bases, and 9 bases lay between the germline ends. The CDR3 contains 12 residues. Germline V gives CDR1 DFQATT, CDR2 SNEGSKA (reference sequence). CDR3 amino acids: CSAIQPEETQYF. The DNA of the CDR3 is TGCAGTGCTATACAACCGGAAGAGACCCAGTACTTC.

Of note for this clonotype: A much larger clone lies one base from this, so it may be a read error. The chain recombines TRBV7-6 with TRBJ2-2; D is unclear. Germline V gene lookup returns CDR1 SGHVS and CDR2 FNYEAQ. Trimming pared 1 base from V and 3 bases from J, leaving 3 bases between. CDR3 size: 13 residues. CDR3 region: CASSLEDTGELFF. Here the CDR3 DNA reads TGTGCCAGCAGCTTAGAGGACACCGGGGAGCTGTTTTTT. The full variable domain, its missing parts supplied by reference TRBV7-6 and TRBJ2-2, is GAGVSQSPRYKVTKRGQDVALRCDPISGHVSLYWYRQALGQGPEFLTYFNYEAQQDKSGLPNDRFSAERPEGSISTLTIQRTEQRDSAMYRCASSLEDTGELFFGEGSRLTVL.

This clonotype came up many times. The chain has TRBV28 and TRBJ1-5, with D uncertain. The germline V gene encodes CDR1 MDHEN and CDR2 SYDVKM. There are 15 residues in the CDR3. V lost 2 bases to trimming and J lost 0 bases, with 8 bases between them. CDR3 protein: CASSLEGYSNQPQHF. CDR3 coding DNA: TGTGCCAGCAGTTTAGAAGGGTATAGCAATCAGCCCCAGCATTTT.